This TCR beta chain is drawn from a study of OX40 agonist ivuxolimab in advanced cancers. Study information: Patients received the agonistic anti-OX40 (CD134) antibody ivuxolimab. With a range of roughly 20 to 80, age averaged approximately 55 years, and around 80% were male. The patients received ivuxolimab by intravenous route every 2 weeks at 0.01 to 10 mg/kg.

Produced via immunoSEQ multiplex PCR; TCRdb's table is partial and in-frame only. The sample carries 48,000 or so clones, about 81% recorded once. Findings of the study overall: Circulating CD4+ and CD8+ T cells showed clonal expansion by week 6 at 0.1 to 3.0 mg/kg.

Notes on this clone: Its antigen is undetermined.

CDR1 is SGHRS and CDR2 is YFSETQ in the germline V gene. The CDR3 has 16 amino acids. Germline trimming cut 4 bases from V and 0 bases from J; bases unmatched to any gene: 8. Material: CD4+ or CD8+ T cells sorted from blood, obtained in a trial of the OX40 agonist ivuxolimab. This rearrangement joins TRBV5-1 to TRBJ2-3; TRBD2 matches at 7 bases. This receptor was taken from an adult with an advanced solid tumor such as melanoma, head and neck, liver or kidney cancer. The CDR3, as DNA: TGCGCCAGCAGCCTCCGACTAGCACCTAGCACAGATACGCAGTATTTT. Protein: CASSLRLAPSTDTQYF.